This T cell receptor beta chain was sequenced for a study of cytomegalovirus exposure and HLA in healthy donors (dated by TCRdb to the late 2010s). About the investigation overall: An earlier analysis of about 530 of the donors reported approximately 280 Gb of sequence data and around 120 million unique TCR beta sequences obtained from 150 million to 200 million T cells. About 300 gigabases of sequencing data and 80 million or so unique TCR sequences were included in an early release covering under 650 HLA-typed donors. Typing coverage varied by locus: roughly 629-640 donors for A, B, C, DRB1 and DQB1; roughly 560 for DQA1; approximately 610 for DPA1; approximately 490 for DPB1. Using immunosequencing, the study profiled T cell repertoires from around 680 subjects and related those repertoires to cytomegalovirus serostatus. To predict cytomegalovirus infection status, the study combined high-throughput TCR immunosequencing, statistical association of individual TCRs with disease status, and machine learning. HLA typing covered class I and class II loci at four-digit resolution. Donor age, sex, ethnicity and CMV serostatus were compiled alongside the repertoire data. Every discovery cohort repertoire had been produced on one sequencing platform. Four to six DR-DQ haplotypes were handled as single units for association and clustering, since linkage in the cohort was strong. Besides the first cohort of approximately 710 subjects, a separate validation cohort made up of some 110 different subjects was used. In an earlier analysis of several hundred of the donors, high-throughput TCR beta sequencing was used to judge whether each TCR beta V gene segment behaved as functional or pseudogenic. A later analysis re-examined previously published TCR beta repertoires from over 500 donors and added high-resolution HLA genotyping to investigate patterns of TCR occurrence. Of the roughly 400 genotyped donors, 70% to 90% were placed in the genetic ancestry cluster associated with self-reported Caucasian donors. Genome-wide SNP genotypes for about three fifths of the roughly 700 donors were used in a later genetic analysis, which treated that subset as a discovery cohort. Rather than using new phenotypic data, the later analysis identified candidate immune exposures from TCR beta sequences and from how often those sequences occurred across donors. The aim of the study was to test whether cataloging public T cell receptors could identify signatures of past pathogen exposure. Across 300 to 500 genotyped donors of the cohort, an average of approximately 200,000 unique TCR beta nucleotide sequences per donor were sequenced, and 15% to 20% of those sequences were non-productive.

In regard to this clone: Its cognate antigen has yet to be identified. No base-level quality is on record; no much larger clone is a single base apart.

The cohort comprised fewer than 750 healthy bone marrow donors. Cohort members were all nominally healthy when sampled, although unrecorded immune exposures were likely present. The donor tested CMV seronegative and was one of the 352 seronegative cohort members. A peripheral blood sample was collected from each donor, and TCR beta sequencing was performed on peripheral blood mononuclear cells. The Qiagen DNeasy Blood Extraction Kit was used to extract genomic DNA from the blood cell samples. The protocol used for the library was the immunoSEQ multiplex PCR assay. For the multiplex PCR, a mixture combining 60 forward primers for TCR Vbeta segments and 13 reverse primers for TCR Jbeta segments was used. Amplification of the CDR3 region of rearranged TCR beta genes was performed with a multiplex PCR assay on genomic DNA. The amplified TCR beta libraries were sequenced on the Illumina HiSeq System as 87-base-pair reads. In the paper's pipeline: A later analysis tallied roughly 78 million unique TCR beta chains across the 700 or so repertoires, and 10 million to 11 million of those chains were shared by two or more donors. To remove PCR and sequencing errors, raw reads were error-corrected and collapsed into unique sequences using a nearest-neighbor algorithm that merged closely related sequences. Alignment of CDR3 sequences to IMGT reference sequences was used to assign V, D and J gene segments. For a sequence to be retained, a match of at least six nucleotides to both a V gene segment and a J gene segment was required. A rearrangement was called productive if the CDR3 had no stop codons and remained in frame with V and J, and every other rearrangement was called non-productive. Following IMGT convention, CDR3 was defined as the stretch from the second conserved V-encoded cysteine to the conserved J-encoded phenylalanine. In an earlier analysis of 500 to 650 of the donors, sequences lacking an unambiguous match to a single V gene segment were excluded. An earlier analysis of about 590 of the donors classified V segments as functional when productive rearrangements were above 56.7% and as segregating when the standard deviation between donors was above 5%. A statistical classification framework was developed to diagnose cytomegalovirus status using the catalog of TCR beta chain sequences. A later analysis assigned V and J genes by comparing TCR nucleotide sequences with IMGT/GENE-DB human TR gene sequences. Using the TCRdist pipeline, a later analysis assigned CDR3 sequences along with most-parsimonious VDJ recombination scenarios. In a later analysis, each TCR beta chain was defined by its CDR3 amino acid sequence together with its V-gene family, and reads without a unique V-gene family were excluded. A later analysis removed 550 to 650 highly shared, low-generation-probability nucleotide sequences to deal with suspected cross-contamination and a sequencing artifact. A later analysis calculated a clonal expansion index for each public chain from normalized within-repertoire ranks of inferred template counts. In a later analysis, generation probabilities were computed using a VDJ recombination model fitted to out-of-frame rearrangements, and the results were checked against IGoR. In a later analysis, TCR-TCR, TCR-HLA and TCR-CMV co-occurrence was scored with hypergeometric tests, and a repertoire-size bias correction was applied to TCR pairs. False discovery rates were estimated in a later analysis by permuting HLA or CMV assignments 20 times. In a later analysis, co-occurring TCRs were grouped using DBSCAN, and TCRdist sequence similarity was added for clustering within HLA-allele-positive subsets. Repertoires with fewer than 30,000 or more than 120,000 public chains were left out of co-occurrence clustering, as were about five repertoires with anomalous nucleotide sharing. Here the immuneACCESS table is served through TCRdb, limited to in-frame sequences with V and J called. Missing clones are a known gap in these copies; in checked studies unresolved V genes cover under half, and the rest lacks a known reason. That table supplies the V and J calls and clone size; D and trimming were determined from the DNA. Present in this sample are about 130,000 clones, roughly 89% of which were seen just once. The ten largest make up 5.2% of the sample.

The investigation overall reported the following: According to a later analysis, parvovirus B19, influenza, CMV and Epstein-Barr virus appeared linked to several top co-occurrence clusters. This cohort had only TCR beta chains sequenced, and the lack of alpha or paired-chain data limited which features could be detected. HLA typing was unavailable for some donors at each locus, so association tests used only the typed subset. A few of the identified cytomegalovirus-associated TCR beta chains were confirmed in vitro to be specific for cytomegalovirus antigens. The study gave a list of some 150 TCR beta chains associated with cytomegalovirus. CMV serostatus was the only immune exposure information available for the cohort. A group of highly shared sequence variants was considered likely to be a technical artifact of the sequencing pipeline. Linkage disequilibrium might explain the correlated functional status among segregating V segments, but an unknown experimental factor could not be excluded. Because the 87-base-pair reads could not distinguish some IMGT-functional V segments, including TRBV6-2 and TRBV6-3, those segments were excluded. According to a later analysis, TCR association rates differed among HLA loci, with DRB1 alleles showing the most associated TCRs and HLA-C alleles showing the fewest. A further reported finding was that TCR beta sequences accurately predicted the HLA-A and HLA-B alleles for most subjects in the first cohort. Assigning TCR associations to individual alleles was difficult when HLA alleles, especially DR and DQ, strongly co-occurred. According to the authors, the approach could potentially be generalized to other disease states and immunological phenotypes. Across donors, most TCR sequences were observed very rarely, whereas some public TCRs were present in many individuals. Sequencing depth was assumed to be roughly uniform across donors in the presence/absence analyses, though that assumption may not hold. In an earlier analysis of some 640 of the donors, most TCR beta V segments were observed in productive rearrangements about 90% or about 30% of the time, broadly matching IMGT annotations. The classifier was reported to diagnose cytomegalovirus status with high specificity and sensitivity in both the original cohort and the validation cohort. In a later analysis, over 15,000 TCR beta sequences were associated with specific HLA alleles at a false discovery rate of 0.05. A later analysis found that HLA-associated TCR beta chains were more clonally expanded and had lower generation probabilities than equally common non-associated chains. Most CMV-associated TCR beta chains appeared to be HLA-restricted in a later analysis, and the HLA associations seemed to be driven largely by CMV exposure. A later genetic analysis reported fewer N-insertions in productive TCRs among donors in an Asian-associated ancestry cluster than the roughly 640-donor mean. An association between a missense DCLRE1C variant and V-gene and J-gene trimming of TCR beta chains was found in a later genetic analysis and replicated in an independent cohort. About 17 rarely observed V segments, including chromosome 9 orphons, were excluded from the earlier analysis of about 500 of the donors because counts were too low.

At the junction V is shortened by 6 bases and J by 4 bases; bases outside the gene matches: 8. The CDR3 holds 15 amino acids from the cysteine to the phenylalanine. This entry keeps only the CDR3 DNA: 45 bases, framed from base 1. CDR1 and CDR2 were assigned from the germline V gene (reference sequence) as MNHEY and SMNVEV. The source material was PBMCs. The sequence joins TRBV27 to TRBJ2-7; the junction holds 11 bases that match TRBD2. The sequence was collected from a young woman in good health and CMV-seronegative. CDR3 loop: CASSYSGRAGYEQYF. The DNA reads as follows: TGTGCCAGCAGCTATAGCGGGAGGGCTGGATACGAGCAGTACTTC.